This TCR beta chain was recorded in a study of blood T cell repertoires in COVID-19. The CDR3 has 16 amino acids. Germline V gives CDR1 KGHSH, CDR2 LQKENI. The V end was cut by 4 bases, the J end by 1 base, with 13 bases between. In the source study's methods: Amplification with reference gene primers provided the estimates of nucleated cell counts. Using immunoSEQ multiplex PCR, the repertoire was profiled, and TCRdb retains in-frame clones only, with some absent. V and J calls and clone size come straight from that table; D and trimming were deduced from the DNA. The table shows around 19,000 clones, with roughly 86% occurring only once.

This TCR was sampled from a human donor in a cohort sampled during active COVID-19. Material for sequencing was peripheral blood. The chain carries TRBV18 and TRBJ2-2, with unresolved D. The CDR3 loop reads CASSRGDKLNTGELFF. The CDR3 region has the DNA TGTGCCAGCTCACGTGGCGACAAACTGAACACCGGGGAGCTGTTTTTT.